These 12 T cell receptor beta chains share one sample of origin, sequenced in a study of early T cells in non-severe SARS-CoV-2 infection. TCRdb processed the 5' RACE reads anew with MiXCR; each CDR3 protein has one entry. The repertoire consists of some 57,000 distinct CDR3 sequences, with roughly a tenth occurring once and the leading ten covering roughly 4.8%. The sequencing input was whole blood. The receptor set was obtained from an adult who was a healthcare worker with PCR-confirmed SARS-CoV-2 infection or an uninfected control (not recorded which).

This clonotype has at least ten counts. The chain combines TRBV5-1 with TRBJ2-7, with a possible D match to TRBD1 (5 bases). CDR3 size: 16 residues. Trimming stripped 2 bases from V and 1 base from J, with 16 bases between. The germline CDR1 and CDR2 sequences are SGHRS and YFSETQ. The CDR3 loop is CASSFTGQPSSYEQYF. The CDR3 DNA sequence: TGCGCCAGCAGCTTTACCGGACAACCATCTTCCTACGAGCAGTACTTC.

This clonotype has ten or more counts. The chain is built from TRBV6-5 and TRBJ2-1; D remains unclear. The CDR3 is made up of 15 amino acids. Trimming removed 2 bases from V and 5 bases from J, with 13 bases in between. The germline CDR1 and CDR2 sequences are MNHEY and SVGAGI. CDR3 coding DNA: TGTGCCAGCAGTTACCGGGCTAGTACGCACAATGAGCAGTTCTTC. Protein sequence: CASSYRASTHNEQFF.

This clonotype was seen many times. The final CDR3 position lacks the conserved phenylalanine or tryptophan, pointing to a likely read error. Because the CDR3's place on the DNA is in doubt, the DNA is left out and the CDR3 is given as listed by TCRdb. V gene TRBV2 combines with J gene TRBJ2-1; the table's D call of TRBD2 was not tested on the DNA. From germline, CDR1 is SNHLY and CDR2 FYNNEI. Ends included, the CDR3 has 11 residues. CDR3 residues: CASSSGRPVES.

The CDR3 nucleotides are TGTGCCAGCAGTGACACAGGGATAAACACTGAAGCTTTCTTT. It codes for CASSDTGINTEAFF. This chain links TRBV6-5 with TRBJ1-1; D may be TRBD1 (6 bases). Trimming took 5 bases from V and 2 from J, leaving 12 bases between them. The germline gives CDR1 MNHEY, CDR2 SVGAGI. The CDR3 covers 14 residues.

This clonotype has at least ten counts. The V gene is TRBV14, the J gene TRBJ2-1, with TRBD2 matching 10 bases. Germline-derived CDR1 and CDR2 are SGHDN and FVKESK. This CDR3 spans 17 amino acids. Unmatched junction bases numbered 8, after V lost 6 bases and J lost 0 bases. Here the CDR3 reads CASRRTSGSSSYNEQFF. The CDR3 DNA follows: TGTGCCAGCAGACGGACTAGCGGCTCGAGCTCCTACAATGAGCAGTTCTTC.

This clonotype was counted many times. This sequence joins TRBV6-2 or TRBV6-3 and TRBJ2-7; no firm D call. Trimming cost V 6 bases and J 0 bases, with 6 bases left between them. The germline V gene has CDR1 MNHEY and CDR2 SVGEGT. The CDR3 contains 12 residues. The CDR3 DNA reads TGTGCCAGCAGCCGGAACTCCTACGAGCAGTACTTC. Translated, it gives CASSRNSYEQYF.

The V call is TRBV6-2 or TRBV6-3, the J call TRBJ2-1; TRBD2 might be the D (5 bases). The V end was cut by 5 bases, the J end by 7 bases, with 15 bases between. Germline V gene sequence: CDR1 MNHEY, CDR2 SVGEGT. The CDR3 runs to 14 residues. The CDR3 DNA reads as TGTGCCAGCAGTCCAGGACTGCTTGGGAATGAGCAGTTCTTC. It translates to CASSPGLLGNEQFF.

This clonotype was found a few times. The rearrangement links TRBV25-1 to TRBJ2-7, with TRBD2 matching 11 bases. J gave up 7 bases and V 4 bases, and 15 bases lay outside the gene matches. The V gene's germline CDR1 is MGHDK and CDR2 SYGVNS. CDR3 length: 17 amino acids. The CDR3 DNA reads TGTGCCAGCAGTGTGGGAACTAGCGGGAGATTGGGTGGGGAGCAGTACTTC. Translation gives CASSVGTSGRLGGEQYF.

The V gene is TRBV29-1, the J gene TRBJ1-1; D perhaps matches TRBD1 (5 bases). The CDR3 has 10 residues. Germline CDR1 and CDR2: SQVTM and ANQGSEA. The V and J ends lost 7 bases and 6 bases respectively, with 9 bases between them. CDR3 amino acids: CSAGGSEAFF. The CDR3, as DNA: TGCAGCGCGGGGGGGTCTGAAGCTTTCTTT.

There are many counts of this clonotype. V usage is TRBV7-2 and J usage is TRBJ1-5; unclear D gene. Looked up from germline, CDR1 is SGHTA and CDR2 is FQGNSA. V lost 1 base and J lost 5, with 12 bases in between. CDR3 length equals 15 residues. The CDR3 loop is CASSLDLSSYQPQHF. In DNA, the CDR3 is TGTGCCAGCAGCTTAGATCTGTCCAGCTATCAGCCCCAGCATTTT.

This clonotype turned up a few times. The chain combines TRBV12-3 or TRBV12-4 with TRBJ2-2; the D gene is possibly TRBD2 (5 bases). CDR3 length: 14 residues. V lost 3 bases to trimming and J lost 7 bases, with 12 bases between them. The DNA of the CDR3 is TGTGCCAGCAGTTTGACGGGAAGGTACGGGGAGCTGTTTTTT. Translating gives CASSLTGRYGELFF.

The chain joins TRBV7-2 to TRBJ2-5, with D perhaps TRBD2 (6 bases). The CDR3 contains 14 residues. V was clipped by 2 bases and J by 2 bases, with 9 bases between them. The V gene's germline CDR1 is SGHTA and CDR2 FQGNSA. Here the CDR3 reads CASSLRAGQETQYF. CDR3 nucleotides: TGTGCCAGCAGCTTAAGGGCGGGACAAGAGACCCAGTACTTC.